The rows below give T cell receptor beta chains drawn from one sample of a study of blood T cell repertoires in COVID-19. TCRdb keeps only in-frame clones here, not all; method: immunoSEQ multiplex PCR. Of over 100,000 clones listed, roughly 80% were seen once; the top ten hold 4% to 5.5%. Source material: peripheral blood. These receptor sequences come from a human donor in a cohort sampled during active or convalescent COVID-19. Both conserved end residues are part of each CDR3. The D gene is left open where the match is weak. Not every row has a clone size; where given, it reads once, few, many or a size class.

CDR3aa	CDR3nt	d_gene	abundance	v_gene	j_gene
CSVEKPTGGHSGYTF	TGCAGCGTTGAAAAACCGACAGGGGGCCACAGTGGCTACACCTTC	TRBD1	NA	TRBV29-1	TRBJ1-2
CASSLGPAGTSYEQYF	TGCGCCAGCAGCTTGGGACCAGCGGGTACCTCCTACGAGCAGTACTTC	NA	NA	TRBV5-1	TRBJ2-7
CASSLGGGQGTYEQYF	TGTGCCAGCAGCTTAGGAGGGGGACAGGGAACCTACGAGCAGTACTTC	TRBD1	NA	TRBV7-2	TRBJ2-7
CASSVEQGGYGYTF	TGTGCCAGCAGCGTAGAACAGGGGGGCTATGGCTACACCTTC	TRBD1	NA	TRBV9	TRBJ1-2
CASSSPRVRRPLGELFF	TGTGCCAGCAGCAGTCCGAGGGTCCGACGCCCCCTCGGGGAGCTGTTTTTT	NA	NA	TRBV11-2	TRBJ2-2
CASSVVPGRETQYF	TGTGCCAGCAGCGTAGTTCCAGGGAGGGAGACCCAGTACTTC	NA	once	TRBV9	TRBJ2-5
CASSLLAATTDTQYF	TGTGCCAGCAGTCTACTAGCGGCAACTACAGATACGCAGTATTTT	TRBD2	once	TRBV28	TRBJ2-3
CASSTGGGTEQYF	TGTGCCAGCAGCACGGGCGGGGGAACCGAGCAGTACTTC	TRBD2	NA	TRBV18	TRBJ2-7
CASSWPGQGADGTEAFF	TGTGCCAGCAGTTGGCCGGGACAGGGGGCTGACGGCACTGAAGCTTTCTTT	TRBD1	NA	TRBV28	TRBJ1-1
CASSQVARIANSPLHF	TGCGCCAGCAGCCAAGTGGCCAGGATCGCCAATTCACCCCTCCACTTT	NA	NA	TRBV4-3	TRBJ1-6
CASRGQSFQPQHF	TGTGCCAGCAGGGGACAGTCATTCCAGCCCCAGCATTTT	TRBD1	few	TRBV28	TRBJ1-5
CASGLVLTGDHNEQFF	TGTGCTAGTGGTTTGGTATTAACTGGAGATCACAATGAGCAGTTCTTC	NA	NA	TRBV12-5	TRBJ2-1
CASSREGSEKLFF	TGCGCCAGCAGCCGGGAGGGTAGTGAAAAACTGTTTTTT	NA	NA	TRBV5-1	TRBJ1-4
CASSFPILATNTGELFF	TGTGCCAGCAGTTTTCCGATACTAGCAACAAACACCGGGGAGCTGTTTTTT	NA	once	TRBV28	TRBJ2-2
CATSEGTRTQKYF	TGTGCCACCAGTGAGGGGACACGGACCCAGAAGTACTTC	NA	NA	TRBV24-1	TRBJ2-7
CASSLLGGGRPNEQFF	TGCGCCAGCAGCTTGTTAGGGGGGGGGCGACCCAATGAGCAGTTCTTC	NA	NA	TRBV5-1	TRBJ2-1
CASNPRSSSYNEQFF	TGTGCCAGCAATCCGCGTTCGAGCTCCTACAATGAGCAGTTCTTC	NA	NA	TRBV27	TRBJ2-1
CASSLGGGGANEQFF	TGTGCCAGCAGCTTAGGAGGCGGGGGGGCGAATGAGCAGTTCTTC	TRBD2	once	TRBV7-6	TRBJ2-1
CASTSGLATTDTQYF	TGTGCCAGCACTTCCGGACTCGCCACTACAGATACGCAGTATTTT	NA	NA	TRBV13	TRBJ2-3
CASSGDLNTGELFF	TGTGCCAGCAGCGGGGACTTGAACACCGGGGAGCTGTTTTTT	NA	NA	TRBV11-3	TRBJ2-2
CAWTLGGAYGSPLHF	TGTGCCTGGACCTTGGGAGGGGCCTATGGGTCACCCCTCCACTTT	NA	few	TRBV30	TRBJ1-6
CASSLDGYNQPQHF	TGCGCCAGCAGCTTGGACGGTTACAATCAGCCCCAGCATTTT	NA	NA	TRBV5-1	TRBJ1-5
CSVRTVPEKLFF	TGCAGCGTCCGGACAGTGCCTGAAAAACTGTTTTTT	NA	NA	TRBV29-1	TRBJ1-4
CASSLLPGAVTSNEKLFF	TGCGCCAGCAGCCTCCTCCCTGGGGCGGTGACCTCTAATGAAAAACTGTTTTTT	NA	NA	TRBV5-1	TRBJ1-4
CASSPGENEQFF	TGTGCCAGCAGTCCAGGGGAAAATGAGCAGTTCTTC	NA	NA	TRBV12-3/TRBV12-4	TRBJ2-1
CATGKGRPNTEAFF	TGTGCCACCGGGAAGGGGAGGCCGAACACTGAAGCTTTCTTT	NA	NA	TRBV13	TRBJ1-1
CATSRPTGSYEQYF	TGTGCCACCAGCAGACCGACGGGTTCCTACGAGCAGTACTTC	NA	NA	TRBV15	TRBJ2-7
CATSSLQGARGKLFF	TGTGCCACCAGCAGTCTACAGGGGGCGCGTGGGAAACTGTTTTTT	TRBD1	many	TRBV15	TRBJ1-4
CASSLDWGLYEQYF	TGTGCCAGCAGCTTAGATTGGGGACTCTACGAGCAGTACTTC	NA	NA	TRBV11-2	TRBJ2-7
CASSQVLSSGNTIYF	TGCGCCAGCAGCCAAGTACTGAGCTCTGGAAACACCATATATTTT	NA	few	TRBV4-1	TRBJ1-3
CASSKQGASYGYTF	TGTGCCAGTAGTAAACAGGGGGCGTCCTATGGCTACACCTTC	TRBD1	NA	TRBV19	TRBJ1-2
CASSHRTVLNTEAFF	TGCGCCAGCAGCCACCGGACAGTCCTGAACACTGAAGCTTTCTTT	NA	once	TRBV4-1	TRBJ1-1
CASSLAGGPFYEQYF	TGTGCCAGCAGTTTAGCGGGAGGGCCGTTTTACGAGCAGTACTTC	TRBD2	NA	TRBV7-6	TRBJ2-7
CASRKHRGSTDTQYF	TGTGCCAGCAGGAAACACAGGGGAAGCACAGATACGCAGTATTTT	TRBD1	NA	TRBV27	TRBJ2-3
CAWTPTGSTDTQYF	TGTGCCTGGACTCCGACAGGGTCCACAGATACGCAGTATTTT	TRBD1	NA	TRBV30	TRBJ2-3
CASMGTSGASTDTQYF	TGTGCCAGCATGGGGACTAGCGGGGCTAGCACAGATACGCAGTATTTT	TRBD2	NA	TRBV28	TRBJ2-3
CASSPGVGSYGYTF	TGCGCCAGCAGCCCCGGGGTAGGCAGCTATGGCTACACCTTC	NA	once	TRBV4-3	TRBJ1-2
CASSLELAGVETQYF	TGCGCCAGCAGCTTGGAACTAGCGGGAGTAGAGACCCAGTACTTC	TRBD2	once	TRBV5-1	TRBJ2-5
CASHDRRPSSGNTIYF	TGTGCCAGCCATGACAGGAGACCCAGCTCTGGAAACACCATATATTTT	NA	NA	TRBV19	TRBJ1-3
CASSVNPGTSGVTDTQYF	TGTGCCAGCAGCGTAAACCCCGGGACTAGCGGGGTGACAGATACGCAGTATTTT	TRBD2	NA	TRBV9	TRBJ2-3
CASSIGNGQGNEQYF	TGTGCCAGTAGTATAGGAAATGGACAGGGGAACGAGCAGTACTTC	TRBD1	NA	TRBV19	TRBJ2-7
CASSLGPATLGYEQYF	TGTGCCAGCAGCTTGGGCCCCGCGACTTTGGGCTACGAGCAGTACTTC	NA	NA	TRBV5-5	TRBJ2-7
CASSLARGLGGYTF	TGTGCCAGCAGCTTGGCGAGGGGGCTCGGCGGCTACACCTTC	TRBD1	once	TRBV5-6	TRBJ1-2
CASSLGHRGLHNEQFF	TGTGCCAGCAGCTTAGGGCACAGGGGGTTGCACAATGAGCAGTTCTTC	TRBD1	NA	TRBV7-9	TRBJ2-1
CASSSADGVNQPQHF	TGTGCCAGCAGTTCAGCGGACGGCGTCAATCAGCCCCAGCATTTT	NA	medium-sized	TRBV28	TRBJ1-5
CASSDRAGGQETQYF	TGTGCCAGCAGTGATCGGGCGGGGGGACAAGAGACCCAGTACTTC	TRBD2	NA	TRBV2	TRBJ2-5
CASSSDWAHQPQHF	TGTGCCAGCAGTTCGGACTGGGCCCATCAGCCCCAGCATTTT	NA	NA	TRBV7-9	TRBJ1-5
CASRATGHLNTEAFF	TGTGCCAGCAGAGCTACGGGACACCTGAACACTGAAGCTTTCTTT	NA	NA	TRBV2	TRBJ1-1
CASSLQGLNEQFF	TGCGCCAGCAGCTTACAGGGTTTGAATGAGCAGTTCTTC	NA	few	TRBV5-1	TRBJ2-1
CASSWGQMNTEAFF	TGTGCCAGTAGTTGGGGACAGATGAACACTGAAGCTTTCTTT	TRBD1	NA	TRBV19	TRBJ1-1